A single sample gave rise to the 22 T cell receptor beta chains below, sequenced in a study of blood T cell repertoires in COVID-19. Assay: immunoSEQ multiplex PCR; the TCRdb copy retains only in-frame clones and omits some. The repertoire holds approximately 150,000 clones, about 80% seen once, with less than 2.5% in the top ten. Sequenced material: peripheral blood. The receptors here all came from a man aged 70-80 years with acute or convalescent COVID-19.

The gene calls are TRBV12-5 and TRBJ2-7; D is possibly TRBD2 (6 bases). Germline V gene sequence: CDR1 LGHNT, CDR2 FRNRAP. The CDR3 loop spans 15 amino acids. V shed 1 base and J shed 2 bases, with 12 bases lying between them. CDR3 protein: CASGLGGGGAYEQYF. CDR3 sequence (DNA): TGTGCTAGTGGTTTGGGGGGCGGAGGGGCCTACGAGCAGTACTTC.

The chain carries TRBV24-1 and TRBJ2-5, with D possibly TRBD2 on 6 matching bases. The CDR3 length is 13 residues. Trimming removed 9 bases at V and 1 base at J, with 11 bases between. Looked up from germline, CDR1 is KGHDR and CDR2 is SFDVKD. The CDR3 sequence is CATGAAGQETQYF. As DNA, the CDR3 is TGTGCCACCGGGGCAGCGGGCCAAGAGACCCAGTACTTC.

The chain recombines TRBV28 with TRBJ1-2, with D possibly TRBD1 on 6 matching bases. The V gene's germline CDR1 is MDHEN and CDR2 SYDVKM. This CDR3 region has 13 residues. Trimming cost V 6 bases and J 8 bases, with 16 bases left between them. CDR3 sequence: CASSPTGSGGYTF. In DNA form, the CDR3 reads TGTGCCAGCAGCCCTACAGGGTCAGGGGGCTACACCTTC.

The chain employs TRBV14 and TRBJ1-3; no clear D. Trimming left V 4 bases short and J 0 bases short, with 10 bases between. Germline CDR1 reads SGHDN; CDR2 reads FVKESK. The CDR3 spans 15 residues. CDR3 DNA: TGTGCCAGCAGCCCTCTACAGCCCTCTGGAAACACCATATATTTT. It codes for CASSPLQPSGNTIYF.

J is TRBJ2-5 and V is TRBV24-1, with TRBD2 matching 8 bases. After removal of 5 bases from V and 1 base from J, the junction contained 5 bases not matched to a gene. CDR1 KGHDR and CDR2 SFDVKD come from the germline V gene. CDR3 length: 15 residues. CDR3 amino acids: CATSVAGGSQETQYF. CDR3 bases: TGTGCCACCAGTGTTGCGGGGGGTAGCCAAGAGACCCAGTACTTC.

Many counts were recorded for this clone. The rearrangement links TRBV4-2 to TRBJ1-1; TRBD1 matches 9 bases. There are 15 residues in the CDR3. From germline, CDR1 is LGHNA and CDR2 YNFKEQ. Trimming took 4 bases from V and 5 from J; bases not matched to a gene: 8. The CDR3 is CASSPLDRGKTEAFF. In DNA form, the CDR3 reads TGTGCCAGCAGCCCTCTAGACAGGGGGAAAACTGAAGCTTTCTTT.

The table lists this clone with a count of one. This chain joins TRBV19 and TRBJ2-7; 9 nucleotides align to TRBD2. V was clipped by 1 base and J by 4 bases; unmatched bases: 5. CDR1 and CDR2 from the germline V gene are LNHDA and SQIVND (reference sequence). The CDR3 spans 15 residues. Here the CDR3 DNA reads TGTGCCAGTAGTATAGCGGTTAGCGGGAGTTACGAGCAGTACTTC. This translates into CASSIAVSGSYEQYF.

This chain links TRBV5-1 with TRBJ2-3; D might be TRBD1 (6 bases). Germline loops: CDR1 SGHRS, CDR2 YFSETQ. Trimming took 4 bases from V and 6 from J, leaving 15 bases between them. This CDR3 has 14 residues. The DNA for the CDR3 is TGCGCCAGCAGCCCGGGACATGACCCGGATACGCAGTATTTT. It codes for CASSPGHDPDTQYF.

This rearrangement joins TRBV6-1 to TRBJ2-1; 8 bases match TRBD2. Germline-derived CDR1 and CDR2 are MNHNS and SASEGT. CDR3 length equals 12 residues. The J segment lost 9 bases and the V segment lost 2 bases, leaving 0 bases of the junction unmatched. Here the CDR3 DNA reads TGTGCCAGCAGTGAACTAGCGGGTGAGCAGTTCTTC. Amino acids: CASSELAGEQFF.

The chain couples TRBV28 to TRBJ1-2, with 9 nucleotides matching TRBD1. CDR3 length: 13 amino acids. Germline V gene lookup returns CDR1 MDHEN and CDR2 SYDVKM. Trimming took 6 bases from V and 5 from J; bases not matched to a gene: 4. The CDR3, as DNA: TGTGCCAGCAGGGGACAGGGTCCTTATGGCTACACCTTC. Translating gives CASRGQGPYGYTF.

The genes are TRBV2 and TRBJ1-3; D gene unclear. V was pared by 3 bases and J by 7 bases, with 19 bases between. From germline, CDR1 is SNHLY and CDR2 FYNNEI. The CDR3 is 16 residues long. In nucleotides, the CDR3 is TGTGCCAGCAGTGATGCCGGCAGGAAAGACCGGAACACCATATATTTT. Its translation is CASSDAGRKDRNTIYF.

V gene TRBV10-3 combines with J gene TRBJ2-3, with a tentative D call TRBD1 (6 bases). The V gene lost 4 bases and the J gene lost 2 bases, with 10 bases spanning the gap. Germline loops: CDR1 ENHRY, CDR2 SYGVKD. The CDR3 is 14 residues long. The CDR3 DNA sequence: TGTGCCATCAGTGGAGGACAGATCACAGATACGCAGTATTTT. Protein: CAISGGQITDTQYF.

The chain uses TRBV30 and TRBJ1-5, with D maybe TRBD1 (6 bases). CDR1 and CDR2 from the germline V gene are GTSNPN and SVGIG (reference sequence). V was pared by 1 base and J by 5 bases, with 15 bases between. The CDR3 covers 15 residues. The CDR3 DNA follows: TGTGCCTGGAGTGACCTTTGGGCAGGGGATCAGCCCCAGCATTTT. Translating gives CAWSDLWAGDQPQHF.

This clone was recorded only once. The rearrangement joins TRBV4-1 to TRBJ2-7; TRBD1 matches at 8 bases. The CDR3 runs to 14 residues. Germline V gives CDR1 MGHRA, CDR2 YSYEKL. V shed 5 bases, J shed 2 bases, and the junction held 5 bases outside the gene matches. Here the CDR3 DNA reads TGCGCCAGCAGCTCCGGGACAGGAACCTACGAGCAGTACTTC. It is translated as CASSSGTGTYEQYF.

CDR3 coding DNA: TGTGCCAGCTCACCACGATCCAGGGGCGAGGTCACTGAAGCTTTCTTT. The encoded protein is CASSPRSRGEVTEAFF. The chain recombines TRBV18 with TRBJ1-1, with D tentatively TRBD1 (6 bases). Germline CDR1 is KGHSH and CDR2 is LQKENI. The CDR3 extends over 16 amino acids. V was shortened by 1 base and J by 4 bases, with 16 bases between the two germline ends.

This sequence joins TRBV29-1 and TRBJ1-4, with D perhaps matching TRBD1 (5 bases). Germline lookup yields CDR1 SQVTM and CDR2 ANQGSEA. This CDR3 is 14 amino acids long. With 3 bases removed from V and 4 bases from J, the gap between germline ends came to 12 bases. CDR3 sequence reads: CSVDMGQGNEKLFF. Here the CDR3 DNA reads TGCAGCGTTGATATGGGGCAGGGTAATGAAAAACTGTTTTTT.

This chain connects TRBV5-1 to TRBJ2-7; 10 bases fit TRBD1. Germline trimming cut 2 bases from V and 4 bases from J; bases unmatched to any gene: 6. This CDR3 is built from 15 residues. CDR1 is SGHRS and CDR2 is YFSETQ in the germline V gene. This CDR3 is CASSFTGTGAYEQYF. The CDR3 nucleotides read TGCGCCAGCAGCTTTACCGGGACAGGGGCTTACGAGCAGTACTTC. Full variable domain (missing parts from reference TRBV5-1 and TRBJ2-7): KAGVTQTPRYLIKTRGQQVTLSCSPISGHRSVSWYQQTPGQGLQFLFEYFSETQRNKGNFPGRFSGRQFSNSRSEMNVSTLELGDSALYLCASSFTGTGAYEQYFGPGTRLTVT.

The chain recombines TRBV9 with TRBJ1-5; the match to TRBD1 covers 7 bases. Germline V gene lookup returns CDR1 SGDLS and CDR2 YYNGEE. The CDR3 length is 16 residues. The J segment lost 0 bases and the V segment lost 8 bases, leaving 11 bases of the junction unmatched. This chain's CDR3 is CARSPGQKYSNQPQHF. DNA for the CDR3: TGTGCCAGATCCCCGGGACAGAAGTATAGCAATCAGCCCCAGCATTTT.

CDR3 in DNA: TGTGCCAGCAGCTTAGTGGGGGGACGCGGGGAGACCCAGTACTTC. As protein: CASSLVGGRGETQYF. The chain recombines TRBV7-2 with TRBJ2-5; TRBD2 might be the D (6 bases). V was clipped by 1 base and J by 5 bases, with 14 bases between them. From germline, CDR1 is SGHTA and CDR2 FQGNSA. The CDR3 contains 15 residues.

V gene TRBV10-2 combines with J gene TRBJ1-4; D is uncertain. V lost 2 bases and J 0 bases, leaving 7 bases between the germline ends. The CDR3 covers 15 residues. Germline loops: CDR1 WSHSY, CDR2 SAAADI. For the CDR3, the DNA is TGCGCCAGCAGTGAGAGGAGTGCAACTAATGAAAAACTGTTTTTT. It specifies CASSERSATNEKLFF.

This clone has a single count. The rearrangement joins TRBV6-2 or TRBV6-3 to TRBJ1-5; 7 bases match TRBD1. V gave up 0 bases and J gave up 7 bases; unmatched junction bases: 6. There are 15 residues in the CDR3. The germline V gene has CDR1 MNHEY and CDR2 SVGEGT. The CDR3 region has the DNA TGTGCCAGCAGTTACTCGAGACAGGGAACGCAGCCCCAGCATTTT. As protein: CASSYSRQGTQPQHF.

The V and J genes are TRBV3-1 (or the pseudogene TRBV3-2) and TRBJ2-1, with 11 bases that match TRBD1. This CDR3 has 15 amino acids. Germline V gene data show CDR1 as LGHDT and CDR2 as YNNKEL (reference sequence). The V gene end was trimmed by 3 bases and the J gene end by 7 bases; junction bases not matched to a gene: 5. CDR3 bases: TGTGCCAGCAGCCATACCGGGACAGGGGGGAATGAGCAGTTCTTC. It specifies CASSHTGTGGNEQFF.